Shown below are 19 T cell receptor beta chains from a single sample sequenced in a study of T cell responses to AZD1222 COVID-19 vaccine (dated by TCRdb to about 2021). Library construction relied on the immunoSEQ multiplex PCR assay. The table comes from immuneACCESS by way of TCRdb, which keeps in-frame sequences with V and J called. Part of the clones is missing from these tables; in studies checked, under half for an unresolved V gene and the rest for unknown reasons. Here the sample has about 150,000 clones; around 93% occur a single time. The ten largest clones add up to approximately 2.2% of the sample. The meaning of the sample's time point label: baseline before first vaccination. The sequencing here drew on peripheral blood, taken on day 0 of AZD1222 vaccination. The receptors stem from an adult in good health.

This clone was counted between two and nine times. In DNA form, the CDR3 reads TGTGCCAGCAGTAGTGACAGGACCAATATTTACGAGCAGTACTTC. This encodes CASSSDRTNIYEQYF. J is TRBJ2-7 and V is TRBV6-1, with D perhaps matching TRBD1 (6 bases). V was trimmed by 5 bases and J by 4 bases, leaving 18 bases between them. This CDR3 contains 15 residues. Germline V gene lookup returns CDR1 MNHNS and CDR2 SASEGT.

The chain carries TRBV18 and TRBJ2-7; D may be TRBD1 (5 bases). The CDR3 is 17 residues long. Per germline, CDR1 KGHSH and CDR2 LQKENI. Deletions cut 4 bases from V and 2 bases from J, with 21 bases between. The CDR3 DNA sequence: TGTGCCAGCTCACTCAATGCAGGGTTTCAGGGAACCTACGAGCAGTACTTC. Amino acid sequence: CASSLNAGFQGTYEQYF.

The chain joins TRBV4-3 to TRBJ2-2; no clear D gene. Germline CDR1 and CDR2: LGHNA and YSLEER. The CDR3 loop spans 15 amino acids. V gave up 1 base and J gave up 5 bases, with 11 bases separating them. CDR3 coding DNA: TGCGCCAGCAGCCAAGGGGCGACGCCAACCGGGGAGCTGTTTTTT. It yields the protein CASSQGATPTGELFF.

The chain couples TRBV3-1 (or the pseudogene TRBV3-2) to TRBJ2-5; D might be TRBD1 or TRBD2, each matching 6 bases. The germline CDR1 and CDR2 sequences are LGHDT and YNNKEL (reference sequence). This CDR3 has 16 amino acids. Trimming pared 1 base from V and 5 bases from J, leaving 17 bases between. CDR3 residues: CASSQGTSGGGETQYF. In DNA form, the CDR3 reads TGTGCCAGCAGCCAAGGCACCAGCGGAGGGGGGGAGACCCAGTACTTC.

The chain combines TRBV4-1 with TRBJ1-6, with 8 bases that match TRBD1. Germline trimming cut 0 bases from V and 9 bases from J; bases unmatched to any gene: 13. The CDR3 has 18 amino acids. Germline V gene sequence: CDR1 MGHRA, CDR2 YSYEKL. The CDR3 sequence: CASSQDRIRTGTSSPLHF. In DNA form, the CDR3 reads TGCGCCAGCAGCCAAGACCGTATAAGGACAGGGACGAGTTCACCCCTCCACTTT.

The sample holds one count of this clone. This sequence joins TRBV10-3 and TRBJ2-5; D is possibly TRBD1 or TRBD2 (5 bases each). This CDR3 region has 16 residues. Trimming stripped 0 bases from V and 5 bases from J, with 16 bases between. Germline CDR1 is ENHRY and CDR2 is SYGVKD. The CDR3 here is CAISESIGTALETQYF. The CDR3 DNA sequence: TGTGCCATCAGTGAGTCGATAGGGACCGCACTGGAGACCCAGTACTTC.

The gene calls are TRBV30 and TRBJ2-3, with TRBD2 as a possible D gene (7 bases). Germline V CDR1 and CDR2: GTSNPN, SVGIG (reference sequence). This CDR3 comprises 15 residues. V was trimmed by 0 bases and J by 0 bases, leaving 10 bases between them. This CDR3 reads CAWSVGGGSTDTQYF. CDR3 nucleotide sequence: TGTGCCTGGAGTGTAGGGGGGGGCAGCACAGATACGCAGTATTTT.

This clone is a singleton in its sample. This chain's CDR3 is CASSLRVASGSTDYNEQFF. In DNA, the CDR3 is TGTGCCAGCAGCTTAAGGGTGGCTAGCGGGAGCACCGACTACAATGAGCAGTTCTTC. This rearrangement joins TRBV7-2 to TRBJ2-1; 10 bases fit TRBD2. Trimming took 2 bases from V and 3 from J; bases not matched to a gene: 13. CDR1 is SGHTA and CDR2 is FQGNSA in the germline V gene. This CDR3 has 19 amino acids.

The gene calls are TRBV27 and TRBJ2-1; TRBD2 is a possible D gene (6 bases). Germline V lookup: CDR1 MNHEY, CDR2 SMNVEV (reference sequence). The V end was cut by 8 bases, the J end by 0 bases, with 17 bases between. This CDR3 is 16 amino acids long. This chain's CDR3 is CASGFSAGDSYNEQFF. CDR3 nucleotides: TGTGCCAGCGGATTTTCAGCGGGCGACTCCTACAATGAGCAGTTCTTC.

V gene TRBV19 combines with J gene TRBJ2-7, with 7 bases aligning to TRBD1. The trim removed 3 bases at V and 3 bases at J, leaving 2 bases unmatched. The germline V gene has CDR1 LNHDA and CDR2 SQIVND (reference sequence). This CDR3 contains 13 residues. The chain's CDR3 is CASSIDRDYEQYF. As DNA, the CDR3 is TGTGCCAGTAGTATCGACAGGGACTACGAGCAGTACTTC. Filled out from reference TRBV19 and TRBJ2-7, the complete variable domain reads DGGITQSPKYLFRKEGQNVTLSCEQNLNHDAMYWYRQDPGQGLRLIYYSQIVNDFQKGDIAEGYSVSREKKESFPLTVTSAQKNPTAFYLCASSIDRDYEQYFGPGTRLTVT.

The chain recombines TRBV7-8 with TRBJ1-6, with D perhaps TRBD1 (5 bases). Looked up from germline, CDR1 is SGHVS and CDR2 is FQNEAQ. CDR3 length: 15 residues. The V and J ends lost 3 bases and 6 bases respectively, with 12 bases between them. CDR3 bases: TGTGCCAGCAGCTTGAACAGGCCCCCTAATTCACCCCTCCACTTT. Amino acid sequence: CASSLNRPPNSPLHF.

In the case of this clone: Other DNA sequences in this specimen translate into the identical CDR3. The chain carries TRBV9 and TRBJ1-6; D is undetermined. V was shortened by 5 bases and J by 8 bases, with 8 bases between the two germline ends. The CDR3 is 12 amino acids. Germline V CDR1 and CDR2: SGDLS, YYNGEE. CDR3 loop: CASSSGDSPLHF. CDR3 coding DNA: TGTGCCAGCAGTAGTGGCGATTCACCCCTCCACTTT. Variable domain in full (rest from reference TRBV9 and TRBJ1-6): DSGVTQTPKHLITATGQRVTLRCSPRSGDLSVYWYQQSLDQGLQFLIQYYNGEERAKGNILERFSAQQFPDLHSELNLSSLELGDSALYFCASSSGDSPLHFGNGTRLTVT.

This chain uses TRBV12-3 or TRBV12-4 with TRBJ1-4; possible D gene TRBD1, 5 bases. The CDR3 runs to 11 residues. V gave up 8 bases and J gave up 8 bases, with 9 bases separating them. The chain's CDR3 is CASGHREKLFF. Written as DNA, the CDR3 is TGTGCCAGCGGCCACAGGGAAAAACTGTTTTTT.

J is TRBJ2-7 and V is TRBV27; D is uncertain. V was pared by 6 bases and J by 5 bases, with 17 bases between. The CDR3 is 14 amino acids. Germline loops: CDR1 MNHEY, CDR2 SMNVEV (reference sequence). The CDR3 DNA follows: TGTGCCAGCAGGTTGGCTGGAGATGTAAACGAGCAGTACTTC. Residues: CASRLAGDVNEQYF.

V gene TRBV7-2 combines with J gene TRBJ2-7; 10 positions agree with TRBD2. Unmatched junction bases numbered 5, after V lost 5 bases and J lost 4 bases. The CDR3 contains 14 residues. Germline assignment: CDR1 SGHTA and CDR2 FQGNSA. The CDR3 nucleotides are TGTGCCAGCAGCCACGGGGGACTAGCGTACGAGCAGTACTTC. Encoded protein: CASSHGGLAYEQYF. The whole variable domain, remainder taken from reference TRBV7-2 and TRBJ2-7, is GAGVSQSPSNKVTEKGKDVELRCDPISGHTALYWYRQSLGQGLEFLIYFQGNSAPDKSGLPSDRFSAERTGGSVSTLTIQRTQQEDSAVYLCASSHGGLAYEQYFGPGTRLTVT.

In nucleotides, the CDR3 is TGTGCCATCAAGGGGACAGAGGTCGAGCAGTACTTC. Amino acids: CAIKGTEVEQYF. V and J are TRBV10-3 and TRBJ2-7; 7 bases match TRBD1. The V gene's germline CDR1 is ENHRY and CDR2 SYGVKD. Trimming took 7 bases from V and 6 from J; bases not matched to a gene: 6. CDR3 length: 12 residues.

This chain joins TRBV12-3 or TRBV12-4 and TRBJ2-5; D gene ambiguous. The CDR3 consists of 12 residues. V dropped 4 bases and J dropped 4 bases, with 7 bases sitting between them. CDR3 DNA sequence: TGTGCCAGCAGTTCTAGTGGAGAGACCCAGTACTTC. Translating it yields CASSSSGETQYF.

The chain has TRBV5-1 and TRBJ1-1; possible D gene TRBD1, 5 bases. This CDR3 has 13 amino acids. CDR1 is SGHRS, CDR2 YFSETQ, per germline. Trimming removed 6 bases from V and 3 bases from J, with 12 bases in between. As DNA, the CDR3 is TGCGCCAGCAATTTGTGGGGGGACACTGAAGCTTTCTTT. This gives the protein CASNLWGDTEAFF.

The chain employs TRBV6-5 and TRBJ2-1, with D perhaps TRBD1 or TRBD2 (6 bases each). The CDR3 spans 15 residues. V was trimmed by 2 bases and J by 7 bases, leaving 15 bases between them. CDR1 and CDR2 from the germline V gene are MNHEY and SVGAGI. This chain's CDR3 is CASSYGGGQMNEQFF. The CDR3 region has the DNA TGTGCCAGCAGTTACGGGGGAGGACAGATGAATGAGCAGTTCTTC.